The 13 T cell receptor beta chains below come from one sample, sequenced in a study of shared clonotypes between healthy human individuals. TCRdb's table, derived via immunoSEQ multiplex PCR, lists solely in-frame clones and lacks some. The top ten hold around 12% of the sample, which has approximately 500,000 clones, 75% to 80% seen once. Source material: PBMCs. These receptors were taken from a woman aged 40 to 49 in good health. Some clones in this sample may be carry-over from other donors' samples.

Remarks on this clone: A far larger clone lies a single base away; this is likely a read error. This sample also contains other DNA sequences that code for the same CDR3. The chain links TRBV2 to TRBJ1-5; D remains unclear. Germline V gene lookup returns CDR1 SNHLY and CDR2 FYNNEI. V dropped 9 bases and J dropped 0 bases, with 12 bases sitting between them. The CDR3 covers 14 residues. CDR3 bases: TGTGCCAGTAGCTACGGATATAGCAATCAGCCCCAGCATTTT. Translation gives CASSYGYSNQPQHF.

V and J are TRBV7-2 and TRBJ2-1; D is perhaps TRBD1 or TRBD2 (5 bases each). Germline values: CDR1 SGHTA, CDR2 FQGNSA. The CDR3 is 17 amino acids. V lost 4 bases and J lost 1, with 17 bases in between. The CDR3 DNA sequence: TGTGCCAGCAGCTCCCCAGGGTGGGGGATGTCCTACAATGAGCAGTTCTTC. This sequence encodes CASSSPGWGMSYNEQFF.

The J gene is TRBJ2-3, the V gene TRBV30, with D possibly TRBD1 on 7 matching bases. Trimming took 5 bases from V and 8 from J, leaving 17 bases between them. Per the germline V gene, CDR1 is GTSNPN and CDR2 is SVGIG (reference sequence). The CDR3 extends over 13 amino acids. Written as DNA, the CDR3 is TGTGCCTGGGGGGGGACAGATCATACTACGCAGTATTTT. Amino acids: CAWGGTDHTTQYF.

The V and J genes are TRBV11-2 and TRBJ1-3, with 7 bases that match TRBD1. Germline CDR1 is SGHAT and CDR2 is FQNNGV. V lost 4 bases to trimming and J lost 4 bases; unmatched junction nucleotides: 4. The length of the CDR3 is 14 residues. CDR3 DNA sequence: TGTGCCAGCAGCTCCGCGACAGGGGGAAACACCATATATTTT. It encodes CASSSATGGNTIYF.

The chain employs TRBV30 and TRBJ2-2, with 8 positions matching TRBD2. Germline V gene data show CDR1 as GTSNPN and CDR2 as SVGIG (reference sequence). CDR3 length equals 13 residues. The V and J ends lost 4 bases and 7 bases, in that order; junction bases with no gene match: 5. This CDR3 is CAWTGTRVGELFF. The CDR3 DNA reads TGTGCCTGGACCGGGACTAGGGTCGGGGAGCTGTTTTTT.

The chain joins TRBV27 to TRBJ1-3; 7 positions match TRBD1. CDR3 size: 16 residues. Germline V gene sequence: CDR1 MNHEY, CDR2 SMNVEV (reference sequence). The V gene end was trimmed by 6 bases and the J gene end by 0 bases; junction bases not matched to a gene: 8. The CDR3 region has the DNA TGTGCCAGCAGCCCAGGGGGAACCATCTCTGGAAACACCATATATTTT. It is translated as CASSPGGTISGNTIYF.

The chain uses TRBV9 and TRBJ2-3; D perhaps matches TRBD2 (5 bases). Trimming left V 5 bases short and J 0 bases short, with 10 bases between. This CDR3 spans 14 amino acids. CDR1 SGDLS and CDR2 YYNGEE come from the germline V gene. The chain's CDR3 is CASSWGASTDTQYF. The DNA of the CDR3 is TGTGCCAGCAGTTGGGGAGCTAGCACAGATACGCAGTATTTT.

This clone has just one count. The chain recombines TRBV9 with TRBJ1-5; D unclear. The V gene's germline CDR1 is SGDLS and CDR2 YYNGEE. The CDR3 contains 14 residues. V shed 4 bases and J shed 3 bases, with 11 bases lying between them. CDR3 sequence reads: CASSSGGPNQPQHF. The CDR3 DNA sequence: TGTGCCAGCAGCTCCGGCGGACCCAATCAGCCCCAGCATTTT.

This clone was observed a handful of times. V gene TRBV5-6 combines with J gene TRBJ1-2; D call uncertain. Trimming pared 0 bases from V and 10 bases from J, leaving 13 bases between. The CDR3 is made up of 13 amino acids. In germline, CDR1 is SGHDT, CDR2 YYEEEE. The CDR3 sequence: CASSLADTIAYTF. The CDR3 coding sequence is TGTGCCAGCAGCTTGGCAGATACTATCGCCTACACCTTC.

The count of this clone is one. This chain connects TRBV7-6 to TRBJ2-3; D may be TRBD2 (7 bases). Germline-derived CDR1 and CDR2 are SGHVS and FNYEAQ. Between the trimmed V and J ends, which lost 0 bases and 4 bases, there was a span of 17 bases. This CDR3 has 17 residues. The CDR3 DNA follows: TGTGCCAGCAGCTTAGCGGGGGGGGCTAGCGAGTCAGATACGCAGTATTTT. Translation: CASSLAGGASESDTQYF.

The DNA for the CDR3 is TGTGCCAGCAGCCCCCTGGGGGGGATCGGCTACACCTTC. It encodes CASSPLGGIGYTF. V usage is TRBV9 and J usage is TRBJ1-2, with a weak D call TRBD1 (5 bases). CDR3 length: 13 amino acids. Trimming pared 4 bases from V and 8 bases from J, leaving 15 bases between. The germline V gene has CDR1 SGDLS and CDR2 YYNGEE.

The V call is TRBV7-9, the J call TRBJ2-1; TRBD1 aligns across 7 bases. J was trimmed by 0 bases and V by 3 bases; bases with no gene match: 11. This CDR3 contains 18 residues. The germline V gene encodes CDR1 SEHNR and CDR2 FQNEAQ (reference sequence). CDR3 nucleotide sequence: TGTGCCAGCAGCTTGCTTTTGTGGACAGGAGACTCCTACAATGAGCAGTTCTTC. The encoded protein is CASSLLLWTGDSYNEQFF.

This rearrangement joins TRBV5-4 to TRBJ2-2; no clear D gene. CDR1 SGHNT and CDR2 YYREEE come from the germline V gene (reference sequence). Trimming took off 2 bases at V and 5 bases at J, with 7 bases between the two ends. This CDR3 has 13 residues. CDR3 protein: CASSFDRTGELFF. The CDR3 DNA follows: TGTGCCAGCAGCTTCGATCGGACCGGGGAGCTGTTTTTT. Using reference TRBV5-4 and TRBJ2-2 for the parts outside the CDR3, the full variable domain is ETGVTQSPTHLIKTRGQQVTLRCSSQSGHNTVSWYQQALGQGPQFIFQYYREEENGRGNFPPRFSGLQFPNYSSELNVNALELDDSALYLCASSFDRTGELFFGEGSRLTVL.